This entry is about one TCR beta chain. Its antigen remains unknown. The data originate from a study of cytomegalovirus exposure and HLA in healthy donors. In the study overall: As released early, the data held 75 million to 90 million unique TCRs from HLA-typed donors.

Findings of the study overall: The authors assumed roughly uniform sequencing depth across donors for presence/absence analyses. Earlier analysis yielded a pattern in which most TCR beta V segments were productive about 90% or about 30% of the time.

Regarding donors, all were healthy bone marrow donors. The PCR used 60 Vbeta and 13 Jbeta primers. Some clones are missing from TCRdb's copy, which holds only in-frame ones; the method was immunoSEQ multiplex PCR. The sample includes about 72,000 clones, approximately 80% of them seen just once. Germline CDR1 and CDR2: SGDLS and YYNGEE. The length of the CDR3 is 14 residues. Trimming at V came to 3 bases and at J to 4 bases, leaving 6 bases not matched to a gene. The source material was PBMCs. The chain uses TRBV9 and TRBJ1-2; 7 bases are shared with TRBD1. The sequence was collected from a human donor in good health. The CDR3 DNA sequence: TGTGCCAGCAGCGAGAAGACAGGGAGCTATGGCTACACCTTC. As protein: CASSEKTGSYGYTF.